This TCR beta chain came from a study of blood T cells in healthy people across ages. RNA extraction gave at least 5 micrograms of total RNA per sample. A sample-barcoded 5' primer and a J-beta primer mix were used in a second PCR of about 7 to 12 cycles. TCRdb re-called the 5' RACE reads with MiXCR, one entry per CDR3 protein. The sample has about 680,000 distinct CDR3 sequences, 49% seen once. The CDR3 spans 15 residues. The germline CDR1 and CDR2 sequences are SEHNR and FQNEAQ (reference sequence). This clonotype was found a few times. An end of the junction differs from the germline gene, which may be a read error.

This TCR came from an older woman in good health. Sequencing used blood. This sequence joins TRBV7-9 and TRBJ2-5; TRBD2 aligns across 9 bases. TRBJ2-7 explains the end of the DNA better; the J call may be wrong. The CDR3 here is CANFPPGLASCEQYF. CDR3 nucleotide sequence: TGTGCCAACTTCCCTCCCGGACTAGCGTCCTGCGAGCAGTACTTC.